Below, 11 T cell receptor beta chains from the same sample are listed, as sequenced in a study of blood T cells in healthy people across ages. It was with a sample-barcoded 5' primer and a J-beta primer mix that a second PCR of roughly 6 to 11 cycles was run. From the 5' RACE reads, TCRdb called clonotypes with MiXCR, one entry per CDR3 protein. The top ten hold approximately 20% of the sample, which has 650,000 to 800,000 distinct CDR3 sequences, about 42% seen once. Sequencing input: blood. The receptors derive from a man aged 60 to 75 in good health.

V gene TRBV18 combines with J gene TRBJ2-7; TRBD1 agrees at 9 bases. The CDR3 runs 14 residues. V shed 6 bases, J shed 6 bases, and the junction held 9 bases outside the gene matches. Germline V CDR1 and CDR2: KGHSH, LQKENI. The CDR3 is CASSLQGARVEQYF. CDR3 nucleotides: TGTGCCAGCTCGTTACAGGGGGCGCGGGTCGAGCAGTACTTC.

The chain has TRBV20-1 and TRBJ2-1; no firm D call. The CDR3 runs to 14 residues. The germline gives CDR1 DFQATT, CDR2 SNEGSKA (reference sequence). Trimming removed 6 bases at V and 0 bases at J, with 12 bases between. The DNA for the CDR3 is TGCAGTGCCAGACCTGGGCCCTCCTACAATGAGCAGTTCTTC. Protein sequence: CSARPGPSYNEQFF.

CDR3 region: CASSKRQVNEQFF. In DNA form, the CDR3 reads TGTGCCAGCAGCAAGAGACAGGTCAATGAGCAGTTCTTC. The V call is TRBV21-1, the J call TRBJ2-1; the table assigns TRBD1, which was not confirmed against the DNA. TRBV21-1 is annotated as a pseudogene. The CDR3 length is 13 residues.

This clonotype was counted a few times. The V call is TRBV29-1, the J call TRBJ1-1, with TRBD1 matching 7 bases. The CDR3 has 13 residues. Germline loops: CDR1 SQVTM, CDR2 ANQGSEA. Trimming at V came to 4 bases and at J to 2 bases, leaving 4 bases not matched to a gene. CDR3 residues: CSVGQGINTEAFF. DNA of the CDR3: TGCAGCGTTGGACAGGGTATCAACACTGAAGCTTTCTTT. The whole variable domain, filled in from reference TRBV29-1 and TRBJ1-1, reads SAVISQKPSRDICQRGTSLTIQCQVDSQVTMMFWYRQQPGQSLTLIATANQGSEATYESGFVIDKFPISRPNLTFSTLTVSNMSPEDSSIYLCSVGQGINTEAFFGQGTRLTVV.

This clonotype was seen ten or more times. The gene calls are TRBV6-6 and TRBJ2-7; D gene unclear. The end of the DNA fits TRBJ2-5 better, so the J call may be wrong. Germline V CDR1 and CDR2: MNHNY, SVGAGI (reference sequence). The CDR3 runs 12 residues. The CDR3: CASSSPTGTQYF. In DNA, the CDR3 is TGTGCCAGCAGTTCGCCCACCGGGACCCAGTACTTC.

The chain is built from TRBV2 and TRBJ1-2; TRBD1 might be the D (5 bases). The germline V gene has CDR1 SNHLY and CDR2 FYNNEI. This CDR3 spans 14 amino acids. Trimming left V 6 bases short and J 0 bases short, with 11 bases between. This CDR3 reads CASRRDLANYGYTF. The CDR3 DNA sequence: TGTGCCAGCAGGCGGGACCTAGCTAACTATGGCTACACCTTC.

This clonotype showed up just a few times. The rearrangement links TRBV20-1 to TRBJ2-7; TRBD1 agrees at 12 bases. Germline V lookup: CDR1 DFQATT, CDR2 SNEGSKA (reference sequence). The ends lost 6 bases at V and 0 bases at J; junction bases unmatched: 6. The CDR3 is 15 residues long. CDR3 loop: CSAQGGQGASYEQYF. In DNA, the CDR3 is TGCAGTGCCCAAGGGGGACAGGGGGCCTCCTACGAGCAGTACTTC.

The V call is TRBV14, the J call TRBJ2-7; tentatively, D is TRBD1 (6 bases). CDR1 is SGHDN and CDR2 is FVKESK in the germline V gene. CDR3 size: 14 residues. V was trimmed by 1 base and J by 7 bases, leaving 14 bases between them. The chain's CDR3 is CASSQGPQGFEQYF. For the CDR3, the DNA is TGTGCCAGCAGCCAAGGGCCACAGGGTTTTGAGCAGTACTTC.

The J gene is TRBJ2-4, the V gene TRBV7-2; 8 bases match TRBD2. This CDR3 contains 17 residues. J gave up 0 bases and V 5 bases, and 9 bases lay outside the gene matches. Germline V gene data show CDR1 as SGHTA and CDR2 as FQGNSA. The chain's CDR3 is CASSIQLAVLAKNIQYF. In nucleotides, the CDR3 is TGTGCCAGCAGCATTCAACTAGCGGTACTAGCCAAAAACATTCAGTACTTC. The full variable domain, in which reference TRBV7-2 and TRBJ2-4 provide the parts outside the CDR3, is GAGVSQSPSNKVTEKGKDVELRCDPISGHTALYWYRQSLGQGLEFLIYFQGNSAPDKSGLPSDRFSAERTGGSVSTLTIQRTQQEDSAVYLCASSIQLAVLAKNIQYFGAGTRLSVL.

The chain combines TRBV11-2 with TRBJ1-6; D remains unclear. From germline, CDR1 is SGHAT and CDR2 FQNNGV. CDR3 size: 16 residues. V gave up 4 bases and J gave up 2 bases, with 12 bases separating them. The CDR3 sequence is CASSSGQFPYNSPLHF. The CDR3, as DNA: TGTGCCAGCAGCTCCGGGCAGTTCCCCTATAATTCACCCCTCCACTTT.

This chain connects TRBV6-4 to TRBJ2-3, with D uncertain. This CDR3 is 18 amino acids long. Germline values: CDR1 MRHNA, CDR2 SNTAGT. Trimming cost V 2 bases and J 4 bases, with 22 bases left between them. As DNA, the CDR3 is TGTGCCAGCAGTGACACCTCTTTCAGCAGCCACCGCCCAGATACGCAGTATTTT. This codes for CASSDTSFSSHRPDTQYF.